This T cell receptor beta chain appears in the sequencing data of a study of siplizumab effects on memory and regulatory T cells. Study results and limitations: Suppressive capability of dividing Tregs from siplizumab cultures went unverified. The majority of clones, roughly 75-95% of proliferating CD4+ or CD8+ clones, lacked an assignable naive or memory phenotype. Siplizumab led to significantly less abundant alloreactive sequences that could be traced back to unstimulated CD4+ memory cells.

For this clone: Its target is unknown.

Trimming removed 7 bases from V and 2 bases from J; junction bases left unmatched: 1. CDR1 MNHEY and CDR2 SMNVEV come from the germline V gene (reference sequence). The CDR3 totals 13 residues. Sequencing of each sample assayed around 10^5 TCR templates. The data were produced by immunoSEQ multiplex PCR, yet TCRdb's version contains in-frame clones alone and is incomplete. The sample has 100,000 or so clones; about 92% are singletons. Sequenced input: Tregs sorted from blood. The V call is TRBV27, the J call TRBJ1-2; 10 nucleotides line up with TRBD1. This clonotype was obtained from a human donor in good health. The CDR3 DNA follows: TGTGCCAGCAAGGGACAGGGGAACTATGGCTACACCTTC. This codes for CASKGQGNYGYTF.